The T cell receptor beta chain described here comes from a study of blood T cell repertoires in COVID-19. The overall study: Samples representing acute and convalescent COVID-19 were sourced from the United States, Italy and Spain.

Methods used by the authors: Amplified reference gene primers provided the basis for estimating nucleated cell counts. Assay: immunoSEQ multiplex PCR; the TCRdb copy retains only in-frame clones and omits some. Clone size and the V and J calls come from that table; the DNA yielded D and trimming. The sample consists of approximately 220,000 clones, around 90% of them appearing once. The CDR3 contains 14 residues. With V trimmed by 10 bases and J by 7 bases, 10 bases remained unmatched. CDR1 is MNHEY and CDR2 is SVGAGI in the germline V gene. In assigning cohorts, the study relied on participant-reported clinical history.

This chain connects TRBV6-5 to TRBJ2-2; 9 bases line up with TRBD1. The sequence was obtained from a man aged 25-45 years who had recovered from COVID-19. Sequenced material: PBMCs or T cells enriched from blood (not recorded which). The CDR3 spells CATTTGGRGGELFF. CDR3 sequence (DNA): TGTGCCACGACAACAGGGGGCCGTGGCGGGGAGCTGTTTTTT.